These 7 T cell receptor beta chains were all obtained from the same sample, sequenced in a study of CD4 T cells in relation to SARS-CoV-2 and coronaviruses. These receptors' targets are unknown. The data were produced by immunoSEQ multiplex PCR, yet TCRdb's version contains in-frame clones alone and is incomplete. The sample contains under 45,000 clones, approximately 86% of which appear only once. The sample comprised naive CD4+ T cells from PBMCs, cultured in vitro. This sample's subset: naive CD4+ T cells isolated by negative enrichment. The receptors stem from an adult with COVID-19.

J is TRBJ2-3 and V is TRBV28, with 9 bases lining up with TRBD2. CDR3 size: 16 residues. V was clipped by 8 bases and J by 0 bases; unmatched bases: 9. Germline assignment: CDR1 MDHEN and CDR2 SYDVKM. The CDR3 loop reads CASLAGSSISTDTQYF. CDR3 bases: TGTGCCAGCCTAGCGGGAAGCTCTATTAGCACAGATACGCAGTATTTT.

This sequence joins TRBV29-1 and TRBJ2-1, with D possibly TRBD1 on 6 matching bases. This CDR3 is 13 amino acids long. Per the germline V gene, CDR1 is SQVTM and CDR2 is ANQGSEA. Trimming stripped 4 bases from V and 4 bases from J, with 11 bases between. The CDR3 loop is CSVARDNYNEQFF. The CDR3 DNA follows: TGCAGCGTTGCACGGGACAATTACAATGAGCAGTTCTTC.

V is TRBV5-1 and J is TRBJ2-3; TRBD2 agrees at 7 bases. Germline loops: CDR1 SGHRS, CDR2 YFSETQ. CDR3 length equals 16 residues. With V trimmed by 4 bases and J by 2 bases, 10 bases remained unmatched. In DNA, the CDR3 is TGCGCCAGCAGCCCAGGTAGCGGGTTTAACACAGATACGCAGTATTTT. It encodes CASSPGSGFNTDTQYF.

CDR3 loop: CASSAIGSGVGGYTF. In nucleotides, the CDR3 is TGTGCCAGCAGCGCGATAGGCAGTGGGGTGGGAGGCTACACCTTC. This chain connects TRBV7-2 to TRBJ1-2; unclear D gene. V was pared by 5 bases and J by 8 bases, with 21 bases between. Per germline, CDR1 SGHTA and CDR2 FQGNSA. This CDR3 is built from 15 residues.

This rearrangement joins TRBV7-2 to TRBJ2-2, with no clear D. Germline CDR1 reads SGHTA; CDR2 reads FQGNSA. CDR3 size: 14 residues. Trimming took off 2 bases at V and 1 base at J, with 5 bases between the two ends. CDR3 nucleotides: TGTGCCAGCAGCTTAAGCCAGAACACCGGGGAGCTGTTTTTT. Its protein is CASSLSQNTGELFF.

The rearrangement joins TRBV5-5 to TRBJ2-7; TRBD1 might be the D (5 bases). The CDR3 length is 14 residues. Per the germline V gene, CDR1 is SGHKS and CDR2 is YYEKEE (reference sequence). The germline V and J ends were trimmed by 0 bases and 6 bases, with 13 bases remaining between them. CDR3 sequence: CASSLGGQGIEQYF. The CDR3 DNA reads TGTGCCAGCAGCTTGGGTGGGCAGGGAATCGAGCAGTACTTC.

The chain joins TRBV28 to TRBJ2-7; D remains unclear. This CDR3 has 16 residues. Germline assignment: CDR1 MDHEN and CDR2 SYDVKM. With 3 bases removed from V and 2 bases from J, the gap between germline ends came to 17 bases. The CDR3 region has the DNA TGTGCCAGCAGTTTGGGTAGCCCCGAACTTCCCTACGAGCAGTACTTC. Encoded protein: CASSLGSPELPYEQYF.